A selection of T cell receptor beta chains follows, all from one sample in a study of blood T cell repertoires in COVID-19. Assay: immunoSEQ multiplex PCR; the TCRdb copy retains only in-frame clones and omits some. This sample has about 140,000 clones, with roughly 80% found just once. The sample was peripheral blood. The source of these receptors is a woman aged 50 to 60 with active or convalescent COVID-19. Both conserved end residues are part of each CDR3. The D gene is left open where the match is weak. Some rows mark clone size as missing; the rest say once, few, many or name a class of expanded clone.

cdr3_aa: CASSLRGPQHF
cdr3_nt: TGTGCCAGCAGTTTACGGGGGCCCCAGCATTTT
clone_size: .
d_call: .
j_call: TRBJ1-5
v_call: TRBV12-3/TRBV12-4

cdr3_aa: CASSYQVSDNQPQHF
cdr3_nt: TGTGCCAGCAGTTACCAGGTCTCGGACAATCAGCCCCAGCATTTT
clone_size: .
d_call: .
j_call: TRBJ1-5
v_call: TRBV6-2/TRBV6-3

cdr3_aa: CASRGQGYTEAFF
cdr3_nt: TGTGCCAGCAGGGGACAGGGGTACACTGAAGCTTTCTTT
clone_size: .
d_call: TRBD1
j_call: TRBJ1-1
v_call: TRBV7-9

cdr3_aa: CASSQGLADITDTQYF
cdr3_nt: TGTGCCAGCAGCCAAGGACTAGCGGATATTACAGATACGCAGTATTTT
clone_size: .
d_call: TRBD2
j_call: TRBJ2-3
v_call: TRBV4-2

cdr3_aa: CASSQSLGADTQYF
cdr3_nt: TGCGCCAGCAGCCAGAGCCTAGGGGCAGATACGCAGTATTTT
clone_size: .
d_call: .
j_call: TRBJ2-3
v_call: TRBV4-3

cdr3_aa: CASSSTSGGETQYF
cdr3_nt: TGTGCCAGTAGTTCAACTAGCGGGGGTGAGACCCAGTACTTC
clone_size: .
d_call: TRBD2
j_call: TRBJ2-5
v_call: TRBV19

cdr3_aa: CASSLYGLGHQSGELFF
cdr3_nt: TGCGCCAGCAGCTTGTACGGGCTGGGACACCAGAGCGGGGAGCTGTTTTTT
clone_size: .
d_call: .
j_call: TRBJ2-2
v_call: TRBV5-1

cdr3_aa: CASSQSGPQGDSPLHF
cdr3_nt: TGTGCCAGCAGCCAATCAGGGCCCCAAGGAGATTCACCCCTCCACTTT
clone_size: .
d_call: .
j_call: TRBJ1-6
v_call: TRBV3-1/TRBV3-2

cdr3_aa: CASSLGGQGEKLFF
cdr3_nt: TGTGCCAGCAGCTTAGGAGGACAGGGAGAAAAACTGTTTTTT
clone_size: .
d_call: TRBD1
j_call: TRBJ1-4
v_call: TRBV7-9

cdr3_aa: CASTQPGSYNEQFF
cdr3_nt: TGTGCCAGCACCCAACCGGGCTCCTACAATGAGCAGTTCTTC
clone_size: .
d_call: .
j_call: TRBJ2-1
v_call: TRBV6-5

cdr3_aa: CASSSLGGSGANVLTF
cdr3_nt: TGTGCCAGCAGTTCCCTCGGGGGCTCTGGGGCCAACGTCCTGACTTTC
clone_size: few
d_call: .
j_call: TRBJ2-6
v_call: TRBV27

cdr3_aa: CSVDDRGGAYNEQFF
cdr3_nt: TGCAGCGTTGATGACCGGGGGGGCGCCTACAATGAGCAGTTCTTC
clone_size: .
d_call: TRBD2
j_call: TRBJ2-1
v_call: TRBV29-1

cdr3_aa: CASSHYGQGDNSPLHF
cdr3_nt: TGTGCCAGCAGCCATTATGGACAGGGGGATAATTCACCCCTCCACTTT
clone_size: .
d_call: TRBD1
j_call: TRBJ1-6
v_call: TRBV14

cdr3_aa: CASSTSDRRNTEAFF
cdr3_nt: TGTGCCAGTAGTACCTCGGACAGGCGGAACACTGAAGCTTTCTTT
clone_size: .
d_call: TRBD1
j_call: TRBJ1-1
v_call: TRBV19

cdr3_aa: CASSTRDTQYF
cdr3_nt: TGTGCCAGCAGTACCAGAGATACGCAGTATTTT
clone_size: .
d_call: .
j_call: TRBJ2-3
v_call: TRBV4-2

cdr3_aa: CASSSQGPRTEAFF
cdr3_nt: TGTGCCAGCAGCTCACAGGGGCCCCGCACTGAAGCTTTCTTT
clone_size: few
d_call: TRBD1
j_call: TRBJ1-1
v_call: TRBV7-2

cdr3_aa: CAISGDGDRTYGYTF
cdr3_nt: TGTGCCATCAGTGGTGACGGGGATCGGACCTATGGCTACACCTTC
clone_size: .
d_call: .
j_call: TRBJ1-2
v_call: TRBV10-3

cdr3_aa: CAWSVYRGTTDNSPLHF
cdr3_nt: TGTGCCTGGAGTGTCTACAGGGGGACTACGGATAATTCACCCCTCCACTTT
clone_size: .
d_call: TRBD1
j_call: TRBJ1-6
v_call: TRBV30

cdr3_aa: CASSSQVNTEAFF
cdr3_nt: TGTGCCAGCAGCTCACAGGTGAACACTGAAGCTTTCTTT
clone_size: few
d_call: .
j_call: TRBJ1-1
v_call: TRBV9

cdr3_aa: CASSPTGTGSGYTF
cdr3_nt: TGTGCCAGCTCACCCACCGGGACAGGGAGTGGCTACACCTTC
clone_size: .
d_call: TRBD1
j_call: TRBJ1-2
v_call: TRBV18

cdr3_aa: CASSPHRGLGNTIYF
cdr3_nt: TGTGCCAGCAGTCCACACAGGGGGCTAGGAAACACCATATATTTT
clone_size: .
d_call: TRBD1
j_call: TRBJ1-3
v_call: TRBV28

cdr3_aa: CASRGWGTANEKLFF
cdr3_nt: TGTGCCAGCAGAGGGTGGGGGACAGCTAATGAAAAACTGTTTTTT
clone_size: .
d_call: TRBD1
j_call: TRBJ1-4
v_call: TRBV28

cdr3_aa: CASSLFPGGYGYTF
cdr3_nt: TGTGCCAGCAGTCTTTTCCCAGGGGGGTATGGCTACACCTTC
clone_size: .
d_call: TRBD1
j_call: TRBJ1-2
v_call: TRBV28

cdr3_aa: CASSPPLMYEQYF
cdr3_nt: TGTGCCAGCTCACCACCGCTAATGTACGAGCAGTACTTC
clone_size: .
d_call: .
j_call: TRBJ2-7
v_call: TRBV18

cdr3_aa: CASHTTSPRGIGNYGYTF
cdr3_nt: TGTGCCAGCCATACTACGAGCCCTAGGGGGATCGGAAACTATGGCTACACCTTC
clone_size: .
d_call: .
j_call: TRBJ1-2
v_call: TRBV27

cdr3_aa: CASSIYQGASNQPQHF
cdr3_nt: TGTGCCAGTAGTATTTACCAGGGGGCAAGCAATCAGCCCCAGCATTTT
clone_size: .
d_call: TRBD1
j_call: TRBJ1-5
v_call: TRBV19

cdr3_aa: CASSPNPGGEQFF
cdr3_nt: TGTGCCAGCAGTCCTAACCCTGGGGGGGAGCAGTTCTTC
clone_size: .
d_call: .
j_call: TRBJ2-1
v_call: TRBV7-9

cdr3_aa: CASSLTGVGEKLFF
cdr3_nt: TGTGCCAGCAGTCTTACAGGGGTCGGTGAAAAACTGTTTTTT
clone_size: .
d_call: TRBD1
j_call: TRBJ1-4
v_call: TRBV3-1/TRBV3-2

cdr3_aa: CASSPLSFDQPQHF
cdr3_nt: TGTGCCAGCAGCCCCCTGAGTTTTGATCAGCCCCAGCATTTT
clone_size: .
d_call: .
j_call: TRBJ1-5
v_call: TRBV6-5

cdr3_aa: CASSSSEGSTDTQYF
cdr3_nt: TGTGCCAGCAGCTCTTCCGAGGGTAGCACAGATACGCAGTATTTT
clone_size: .
d_call: .
j_call: TRBJ2-3
v_call: TRBV11-3

cdr3_aa: CASSVKSGGAYTDTQYF
cdr3_nt: TGTGCCAGCAGCGTGAAGAGTGGCGGGGCCTACACAGATACGCAGTATTTT
clone_size: .
d_call: .
j_call: TRBJ2-3
v_call: TRBV7-6

cdr3_aa: CASSLVMGRSTDTQYF
cdr3_nt: TGTGCCAGCAGCTTAGTGATGGGGAGATCGACAGATACGCAGTATTTT
clone_size: .
d_call: .
j_call: TRBJ2-3
v_call: TRBV7-9

cdr3_aa: CASSEGAYNEQFF
cdr3_nt: TGTGCCAGCAGCGAAGGAGCCTACAATGAGCAGTTCTTC
clone_size: .
d_call: .
j_call: TRBJ2-1
v_call: TRBV11-3

cdr3_aa: CASSIRGNNEKLFF
cdr3_nt: TGTGCCAGTAGTATTCGGGGGAATAATGAAAAACTGTTTTTT
clone_size: .
d_call: .
j_call: TRBJ1-4
v_call: TRBV19

cdr3_aa: CRARGGPEAFF
cdr3_nt: TGCAGGGCAAGAGGGGGCCCTGAAGCTTTCTTT
clone_size: .
d_call: TRBD1
j_call: TRBJ1-1
v_call: TRBV20-1

cdr3_aa: CASSLEAPRQGQETQYF
cdr3_nt: TGTGCCAGCAGCTTAGAGGCCCCGAGGCAGGGACAAGAGACCCAGTACTTC
clone_size: .
d_call: .
j_call: TRBJ2-5
v_call: TRBV13

cdr3_aa: CASTAGLYTDTQYF
cdr3_nt: TGTGCCAGTACCGCGGGACTTTACACAGATACGCAGTATTTT
clone_size: .
d_call: .
j_call: TRBJ2-3
v_call: TRBV19

cdr3_aa: CASSEGASADTQYF
cdr3_nt: TGTGCCAGCAGTGAAGGGGCTAGCGCAGATACGCAGTATTTT
clone_size: once
d_call: .
j_call: TRBJ2-3
v_call: TRBV6-1

cdr3_aa: CSASFRLAGGDDTQYF
cdr3_nt: TGCAGTGCTAGTTTTCGGCTAGCGGGAGGGGATGATACGCAGTATTTT
clone_size: .
d_call: TRBD2
j_call: TRBJ2-3
v_call: TRBV20-1

cdr3_aa: CASSQGDREGNYGYTF
cdr3_nt: TGTGCCAGCAGCCAAGGGGACAGGGAGGGTAACTATGGCTACACCTTC
clone_size: medium-sized
d_call: TRBD1
j_call: TRBJ1-2
v_call: TRBV3-1/TRBV3-2

cdr3_aa: CASSVEGRLGSPLHF
cdr3_nt: TGTGCCAGCAGCGTAGAGGGGCGCCTGGGTTCACCCCTCCACTTT
clone_size: .
d_call: .
j_call: TRBJ1-6
v_call: TRBV9

cdr3_aa: CASSGSGRGETQYF
cdr3_nt: TGTGCCAGCAGTGGAAGCGGGAGAGGAGAGACCCAGTACTTC
clone_size: .
d_call: TRBD2
j_call: TRBJ2-5
v_call: TRBV2